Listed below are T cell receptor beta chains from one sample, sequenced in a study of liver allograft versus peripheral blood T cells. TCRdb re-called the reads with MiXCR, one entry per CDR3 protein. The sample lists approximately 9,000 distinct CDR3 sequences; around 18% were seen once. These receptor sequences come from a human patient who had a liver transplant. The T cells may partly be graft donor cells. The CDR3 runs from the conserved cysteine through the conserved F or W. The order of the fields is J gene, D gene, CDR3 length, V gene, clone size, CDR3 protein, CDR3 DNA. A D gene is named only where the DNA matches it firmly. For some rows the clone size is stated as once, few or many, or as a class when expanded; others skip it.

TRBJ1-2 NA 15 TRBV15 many CATSRDLGGEGGYTF TGTGCCACCAGCAGAGATCTGGGAGGGGAAGGTGGCTACACCTTC
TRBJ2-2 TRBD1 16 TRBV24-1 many CATSARGRGNTGELFF TGTGCCACCAGTGCCAGGGGGCGCGGGAACACCGGGGAGCTGTTTTTT
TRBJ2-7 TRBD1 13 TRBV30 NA CAWSDRYSDEQYF TGTGCCTGGTCGGACAGGTATAGTGACGAGCAGTACTTC
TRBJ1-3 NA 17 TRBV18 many CASSKTPSGHSGNTIYF TGTGCCAGCTCAAAGACCCCGTCGGGGCACTCTGGAAACACCATATATTTT
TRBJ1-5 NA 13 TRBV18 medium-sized CASSSGESQPQHF TGTGCCAGCTCATCCGGGGAGAGTCAGCCCCAGCATTTT
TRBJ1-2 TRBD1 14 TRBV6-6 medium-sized CASSSPDRAGGYTF TGTGCCAGCAGTTCCCCGGACAGGGCTGGTGGCTACACCTTC
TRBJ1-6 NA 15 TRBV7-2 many CASSLRQGLGGALHF TGTGCCAGCAGCTTACGGCAGGGCCTAGGGGGGGCCCTCCACTTT
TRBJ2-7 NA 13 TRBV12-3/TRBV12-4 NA CASRPTGAYEQYF TGTGCCAGCAGACCCACAGGAGCCTACGAGCAGTACTTC
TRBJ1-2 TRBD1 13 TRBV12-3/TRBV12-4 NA CASTPGQVHGYTF TGTGCCAGCACCCCTGGACAGGTCCATGGCTACACCTTC
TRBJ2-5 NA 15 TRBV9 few CASSVAPGIQETQYF TGTGCCAGCAGCGTAGCCCCAGGGATCCAAGAGACCCAGTACTTC
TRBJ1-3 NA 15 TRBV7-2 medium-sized CASSPTANSGNTIYF TGTGCCAGCAGCCCTACAGCTAACTCTGGAAACACCATATATTTT
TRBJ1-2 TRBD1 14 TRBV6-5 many CASSDYRGGYGYTF TGTGCCAGCAGCGACTACAGGGGCGGCTATGGCTACACCTTC
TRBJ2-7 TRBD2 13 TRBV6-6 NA CATKGGSGYEQYF TGTGCCACCAAGGGAGGGTCTGGCTACGAGCAGTACTTC
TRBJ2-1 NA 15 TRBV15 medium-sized CATSRGPNSYNEQFF TGTGCCACCAGCAGGGGTCCCAACTCCTACAATGAGCAGTTCTTC
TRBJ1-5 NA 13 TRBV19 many CASQDSLGEPQHF TGTGCCAGCCAAGACAGCCTTGGGGAGCCCCAGCATTTT
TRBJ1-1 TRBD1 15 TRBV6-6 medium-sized CASSTKQGANTEAFF TGTGCCAGCAGTACTAAACAGGGGGCGAACACTGAAGCTTTCTTT
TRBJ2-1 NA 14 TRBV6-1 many CASSPGTSLEEQFF TGTGCCAGCAGTCCCGGGACTTCCCTGGAAGAGCAGTTCTTC
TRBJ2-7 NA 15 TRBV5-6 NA CASSLPPGSTYEQYF TGTGCCAGCAGCTTACCCCCAGGCAGCACCTACGAGCAGTACTTC
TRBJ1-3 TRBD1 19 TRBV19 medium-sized CASSIAAPGQGPAGNTIYF TGTGCCAGTAGTATAGCTGCACCGGGACAGGGACCGGCGGGAAACACCATATATTTT
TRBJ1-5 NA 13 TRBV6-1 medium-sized CASNVEVDQPQHF TGTGCCAGCAATGTGGAGGTCGATCAGCCCCAGCATTTT
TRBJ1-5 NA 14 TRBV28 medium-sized CASSLRQDNQPQHF TGTGCCAGCAGTTTAAGACAGGACAATCAGCCCCAGCATTTT
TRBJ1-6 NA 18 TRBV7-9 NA CASSLGAAGITYNSPLHF TGTGCCAGCAGCTTAGGAGCGGCGGGGATCACCTATAATTCACCCCTCCACTTT
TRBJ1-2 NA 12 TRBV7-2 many CASSLVGYGYTF TGTGCCAGCAGCTTAGTTGGCTATGGCTACACCTTC
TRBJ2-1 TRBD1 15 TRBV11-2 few CASSSTGDSYNEQFF TGTGCCAGCAGCTCGACAGGGGACTCCTACAATGAGCAGTTCTTC
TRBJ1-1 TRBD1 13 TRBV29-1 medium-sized CSATGADRGVTFF TGCAGCGCGACGGGGGCCGACAGGGGGGTTACTTTCTTT
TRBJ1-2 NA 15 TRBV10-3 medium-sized CAISDPGSGFYGYTF TGTGCCATCAGTGACCCAGGATCGGGTTTCTATGGCTACACCTTC
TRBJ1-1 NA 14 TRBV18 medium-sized CASSPTRVNTEAFF TGTGCCAGCTCACCAACTAGGGTGAACACTGAAGCTTTCTTT
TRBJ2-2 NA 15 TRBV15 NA CATSRDVARTGELLF TGTGCCACCAGCAGAGATGTGGCGCGCACCGGGGAGCTGCTTTTT
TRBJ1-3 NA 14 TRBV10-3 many CAISRAGDRNTIYF TGTGCCATCAGTCGGGCAGGGGATAGGAACACCATATATTTT
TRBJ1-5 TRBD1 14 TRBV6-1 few CASSDSTGAQPQHF TGTGCCAGCAGTGATTCAACAGGGGCTCAGCCCCAGCATTTT
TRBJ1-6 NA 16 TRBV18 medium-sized CASSPRSRTANSPLHF TGTGCCAGCTCACCAAGGAGCAGGACAGCAAATTCACCCCTCCACTTT
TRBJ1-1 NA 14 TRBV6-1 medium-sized CASSEGTENTEAFF TGTGCCAGCAGTGAAGGGACAGAGAACACTGAAGCTTTCTTT
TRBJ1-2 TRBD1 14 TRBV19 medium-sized CASSPGQIGYGYTF TGTGCCAGTAGTCCGGGACAGATAGGCTATGGCTACACCTTC